The TCR beta chain described here comes from a study of sequential checkpoint blockade in melanoma. At the level of the study: TCRβ was sequenced from DNA of about 94 pretreatment tumors.

The sample's treatment: randomized to nivolumab then ipilimumab (arm A) or the reverse (arm B). The protocol was immunoSEQ multiplex PCR, while the TCRdb copy is restricted to in-frame clones and leaves out a portion. The table lists approximately 2,500 clones, around 21% of them singletons. This TCR came from a human donor with melanoma. Material: tumor tissue (inferred from file names), obtained from a patient given nivolumab and ipilimumab in sequence.

CDR3 coding DNA: TGTGCCAGCTCACCTGGAACCAACCGGGAGACCCAGTACTTC. Translation gives CASSPGTNRETQYF. The chain recombines TRBV18 with TRBJ2-5; D is uncertain. Trimming cost V 3 bases and J 5 bases, with 13 bases left between them. The CDR3 covers 14 residues. Looked up from germline, CDR1 is KGHSH and CDR2 is LQKENI.